Following are 27 T cell receptor beta chains from one sample sequenced in a study of breast tumors, draining lymph nodes, adjacent tissues. Axillary draining lymph nodes of breast cancer patients supplied the node samples. TCRdb re-analysed the multiplex PCR reads in MiXCR, keeping a single row per CDR3 protein. The data show about 270,000 distinct CDR3 sequences, more than 30% seen once. The material sequenced was axillary lymph node tissue. The receptors were sampled from a female donor with breast cancer. Some clones in this sample may be carry-over from other donors' samples.

This clonotype has a count of ten or more. The rearrangement uses TRBV11-2 and TRBJ1-6, with 9 bases fitting TRBD1. After removal of 4 bases from V and 6 bases from J, the junction contained 1 base not matched to a gene. CDR1 is SGHAT and CDR2 is FQNNGV in the germline V gene. The CDR3 consists of 14 residues. This CDR3 is CASSSTGGNSPLHF. The CDR3 nucleotides are TGTGCCAGCAGCTCGACAGGGGGTAATTCACCCCTCCACTTT. Supplemented by reference TRBV11-2 and TRBJ1-6, the full variable domain reads EAGVAQSPRYKIIEKRQSVAFWCNPISGHATLYWYQQILGQGPKLLIQFQNNGVVDDSQLPKDRFSAERLKGVDSTLKIQPAKLEDSAVYLCASSSTGGNSPLHFGNGTRLTVT.

The V call is TRBV7-2, the J call TRBJ2-7, with 12 positions matching TRBD2. Germline CDR1 SGHTA, CDR2 FQGNSA. The V gene end was trimmed by 4 bases and the J gene end by 6 bases; junction bases not matched to a gene: 4. CDR3 length: 14 residues. CDR3 nucleotide sequence: TGTGCCAGCAGCTACAAGACTAGCGGGAGCGAGCAGTACTTC. It yields the protein CASSYKTSGSEQYF.

In its sample, this clonotype was seen many times. V gene TRBV15 combines with J gene TRBJ2-7; weak D call: TRBD2 (6 bases). The V gene lost 5 bases and the J gene lost 5 bases, with 19 bases spanning the gap. The V gene's germline CDR1 is LNHNV and CDR2 YYDKDF (reference sequence). This CDR3 region has 15 residues. CDR3 loop: CATSEPGVRAHEQYF. CDR3 nucleotide sequence: TGTGCCACCAGCGAGCCGGGGGTCAGGGCCCACGAGCAGTACTTC.

V gene TRBV29-1 combines with J gene TRBJ2-4; the match to TRBD2 covers 10 bases. Germline CDR1 reads SQVTM; CDR2 reads ANQGSEA. The CDR3 consists of 17 residues. The V and J ends lost 5 bases and 6 bases, in that order; junction bases with no gene match: 16. The CDR3 sequence: CSVTPTAAGGLGNIQYF. The CDR3 DNA reads TGCAGCGTTACGCCCACAGCAGCGGGAGGGTTGGGAAACATTCAGTACTTC.

The gene calls are TRBV6-2 or TRBV6-3 and TRBJ2-5, with D unclear. Trimming took off 6 bases at V and 7 bases at J, with 15 bases between the two ends. CDR1 is MNHEY, CDR2 SVGEGT, per germline. This CDR3 is 13 amino acids long. CDR3 sequence reads: CASRDGSPRTQYF. CDR3 DNA sequence: TGTGCCAGCAGAGACGGTAGTCCGAGGACCCAGTACTTC.

In its sample, this clonotype was seen a few times. A read error may explain this, as a much larger clone is one base away. The rearrangement links TRBV20-1 to TRBJ1-2, with D possibly being TRBD1 (6 bases). CDR1 and CDR2 (germline): DFQATT, SNEGSKA (reference sequence). The CDR3 runs to 12 residues. The CDR3, as DNA: TGCAGTGCTAGCTCGGGGGCGTATGGCTCCACCTTC. It translates to CSASSGAYGSTF.

In regard to this clonotype: It may be a read error: a sequence one base away is much more abundant. V and J are TRBV12-5 and TRBJ2-2, with 8 bases matching TRBD1. The CDR3 contains 18 residues. The V and J ends lost 3 bases and 4 bases, in that order; junction bases with no gene match: 13. Germline V gene data show CDR1 as LGHNT and CDR2 as FRNRAP. This CDR3 is CASGFVQVETGVTGELFF. Here the CDR3 DNA reads TGTGCTAGTGGTTTCGTACAAGTCGAGACAGGGGTCACCGGGGAGCTGTTTTTT.

The sample holds many counts of this clonotype. The junction does not match germline at one end; this may be a read error. The CDR3 DNA follows: TGCGCCAGCAGCCATATCACAGGGGGTAATGAAAAACTGGTTTTT. Translation gives CASSHITGGNEKLVF. The chain employs TRBV5-1 and TRBJ1-4; TRBD1 agrees at 8 bases. The germline gives CDR1 SGHRS, CDR2 YFSETQ. The CDR3 is made up of 15 amino acids.

In its sample, this clonotype was seen many times. The V call is TRBV11-3, the J call TRBJ2-7; 8 nucleotides align to TRBD1. The CDR3 totals 16 residues. Germline CDR1 reads SGHNT; CDR2 reads YENEEA. Unmatched junction bases numbered 12, after V lost 2 bases and J lost 6 bases. For the CDR3, the DNA is TGTGCCAGCAGCTTATTCCGGGACAGGTACGGGGGCGAGCAGTACTTC. Its protein product is CASSLFRDRYGGEQYF.

This rearrangement joins TRBV9 to TRBJ1-2; 10 bases are shared with TRBD1. CDR1 SGDLS and CDR2 YYNGEE come from the germline V gene. The CDR3 is 13 amino acids. Unmatched junction bases numbered 3, after V lost 3 bases and J lost 7 bases. This CDR3 reads CASSADRGAGYTF. The DNA of the CDR3 is TGTGCCAGCAGCGCGGACAGGGGGGCTGGCTACACCTTC.

This clonotype has a count of ten or more. The chain combines TRBV20-1 with TRBJ2-3; a weak D match, TRBD2 (6 bases). The CDR3 has 19 amino acids. Germline V gene sequence: CDR1 DFQATT, CDR2 SNEGSKA (reference sequence). V was pared by 6 bases and J by 0 bases, with 28 bases between. CDR3 in DNA: TGCAGTGCCTCACGGGGGTGGATGGGGGACCATTCTAGCACAGATACGCAGTATTTT. The encoded protein is CSASRGWMGDHSSTDTQYF.

This clonotype was observed many times. The J gene is TRBJ1-2, the V gene TRBV7-2; a weak D match, TRBD1 (5 bases). CDR1 SGHTA and CDR2 FQGNSA come from the germline V gene. Trimming left V 8 bases short and J 8 bases short, with 15 bases between. The CDR3 is 12 residues long. The CDR3 bases are TGTGCCAGCGGCCTATCAGGGTCCGGCTACACCTTC. Encoded protein: CASGLSGSGYTF.

This chain connects TRBV20-1 to TRBJ1-3; tentative D call: TRBD1 (6 bases). Germline V gene data show CDR1 as DFQATT and CDR2 as SNEGSKA (reference sequence). This CDR3 contains 17 residues. With 3 bases removed from V and 2 bases from J, the gap between germline ends came to 20 bases. CDR3 coding DNA: TGCAGTGCTAGCCATCGGGAGACAGGCAAGACTGGAAACACCATATATTTT. It codes for CSASHRETGKTGNTIYF.

Ten or more counts support this clonotype. The chain recombines TRBV6-6 with TRBJ1-2; D is unresolved. Germline CDR1 is MNHNY and CDR2 is SVGAGI (reference sequence). Trimming pared 5 bases from V and 2 bases from J, leaving 15 bases between. The CDR3 has 15 amino acids. The DNA of the CDR3 is TGTGCCAGCAGTCCGAACTCCCCGGGAAACTATGGCTACACCTTC. Translating it yields CASSPNSPGNYGYTF.

This clonotype was seen many times. The chain is built from TRBV6-5 and TRBJ2-7; D is undetermined. The V and J ends lost 7 bases and 2 bases respectively, with 15 bases between them. Germline CDR1 and CDR2: MNHEY and SVGAGI. The CDR3 length is 14 residues. The CDR3 nucleotides read TGTGCCAGCACCGGAGCCGATCCGGCCTACGAGCAGTACTTC. This codes for CASTGADPAYEQYF.

This clonotype was observed at least ten times. The chain recombines TRBV20-1 with TRBJ2-7, with 7 bases lining up with TRBD2. This CDR3 has 14 amino acids. The ends lost 6 bases at V and 7 bases at J; junction bases unmatched: 15. Germline V lookup: CDR1 DFQATT, CDR2 SNEGSKA (reference sequence). CDR3 region: CSANFEGGPWEQYF. The CDR3 bases are TGCAGTGCAAACTTTGAGGGAGGGCCGTGGGAGCAGTACTTC.

V and J are TRBV3-1 and TRBJ2-7; 8 bases align to TRBD1. The length of the CDR3 is 16 residues. V gave up 1 base and J gave up 5 bases; unmatched junction bases: 10. Looked up from germline, CDR1 is LGHDT and CDR2 is YNNKEL (reference sequence). The CDR3 DNA reads as TGTGCCAGCAGCCAAGGGATGGGCAGGGGGCGGGACGAGCAGTACTTC. Its translation is CASSQGMGRGRDEQYF.

Remarks on this clonotype: Since a much larger clone is just one base distant, this may be a read error. CDR3 loop: CASSFVGAEQCF. Here the CDR3 DNA reads TGTGCCAGCAGCTTTGTAGGGGCCGAGCAGTGCTTC. This chain uses TRBV5-4 with TRBJ2-7; D may be TRBD1 (5 bases). Germline values: CDR1 SGHNT, CDR2 YYREEE (reference sequence). The CDR3 totals 12 residues.

There are many counts of this clonotype. This chain uses TRBV5-4 with TRBJ1-6; D unresolved. Germline V lookup: CDR1 SGHNT, CDR2 YYREEE (reference sequence). V was trimmed by 2 bases and J by 9 bases, leaving 12 bases between them. This CDR3 is built from 14 residues. In nucleotides, the CDR3 is TGTGCCAGCAGCTTAGGAGGAGATGGTTCACCCCTCCACTTT. Translated: CASSLGGDGSPLHF.

This clonotype has ten or more counts. The chain is built from TRBV12-3 or TRBV12-4 and TRBJ2-1, with TRBD1 identical over 10 bases. With 6 bases clipped from V and 3 bases from J, the junction kept 8 bases outside the gene matches. The CDR3 runs to 16 residues. CDR3 sequence reads: CASRTDRGTIYNEQFF. Here the CDR3 DNA reads TGTGCCAGCAGAACGGACAGGGGGACTATCTACAATGAGCAGTTCTTC.

About this clonotype itself: A much larger clone differs from this one at a single base, so this may be a read error. The chain uses TRBV12-3 or TRBV12-4 and TRBJ1-2; tentative D call: TRBD1 (5 bases). CDR3 length: 15 amino acids. V shed 4 bases and J shed 3 bases, with 15 bases lying between them. DNA for the CDR3: TGTGCCAGCAGTTCGGGGAGGGGCAAGGACTATGGCTACACCTTC. Protein: CASSSGRGKDYGYTF.

This clonotype was detected many times. V usage is TRBV12-3 or TRBV12-4 and J usage is TRBJ2-1, with TRBD2 matching over 7 bases. V dropped 8 bases and J dropped 3; count of bases not matched to a gene: 10. CDR3 length: 15 amino acids. CDR3: CASRPGLAVYNEQFF. The CDR3 coding sequence is TGTGCCAGCCGTCCGGGGCTAGCGGTCTACAATGAGCAGTTCTTC.

This rearrangement joins TRBV5-1 to TRBJ2-1; TRBD2 aligns across 8 bases. Germline loops: CDR1 SGHRS, CDR2 YFSETQ. The V gene end was trimmed by 7 bases and the J gene end by 7 bases; junction bases not matched to a gene: 13. The CDR3 totals 15 residues. This CDR3 is CASSSPAGLVNEQFF. The CDR3 nucleotides are TGCGCCAGCTCCTCACCAGCGGGACTAGTAAATGAGCAGTTCTTC.

V gene TRBV24-1 combines with J gene TRBJ2-3; either TRBD1 or TRBD2 may supply D (5 bases each). V lost 7 bases, J lost 0 bases, and 16 bases lay in between. Germline values: CDR1 KGHDR, CDR2 SFDVKD. This CDR3 contains 16 residues. The CDR3 reads CATSSPGPGSTDTQYF. CDR3 in DNA: TGTGCCACCAGCAGCCCGGGGCCGGGTAGCACAGATACGCAGTATTTT.

Comments on this clonotype: This CDR3 is missing its conserved last phenylalanine or tryptophan, likely due to a read error. Because the CDR3's place on the DNA is in doubt, the DNA is left out and the CDR3 is given as listed by TCRdb. The CDR3 reads CSPETLAG. The chain employs TRBV20-1 and TRBJ2-5. The germline V gene has CDR1 DFQATT and CDR2 SNEGSKA (reference sequence). From its first to its last residue, the CDR3 has 8 amino acids.

The chain recombines TRBV20-1 with TRBJ2-5; 13 bases match TRBD2. There are 16 residues in the CDR3. V lost 3 bases, J lost 1 base, and 5 bases stayed unmatched. CDR1 and CDR2 from the germline V gene are DFQATT and SNEGSKA (reference sequence). The CDR3: CSASKGLAGVQETQYF. The CDR3 nucleotides are TGCAGTGCTAGTAAAGGACTAGCGGGAGTCCAAGAGACCCAGTACTTC.

The chain combines TRBV7-9 with TRBJ1-1; 7 bases fit TRBD1. The length of the CDR3 is 12 residues. CDR1 and CDR2 (germline): SEHNR, FQNEAQ (reference sequence). The V and J ends lost 5 bases and 4 bases, in that order; junction bases with no gene match: 1. CDR3 loop: CASSQGGTEAFF. The CDR3 nucleotides read TGTGCCAGCAGCCAGGGGGGCACTGAAGCTTTCTTT.